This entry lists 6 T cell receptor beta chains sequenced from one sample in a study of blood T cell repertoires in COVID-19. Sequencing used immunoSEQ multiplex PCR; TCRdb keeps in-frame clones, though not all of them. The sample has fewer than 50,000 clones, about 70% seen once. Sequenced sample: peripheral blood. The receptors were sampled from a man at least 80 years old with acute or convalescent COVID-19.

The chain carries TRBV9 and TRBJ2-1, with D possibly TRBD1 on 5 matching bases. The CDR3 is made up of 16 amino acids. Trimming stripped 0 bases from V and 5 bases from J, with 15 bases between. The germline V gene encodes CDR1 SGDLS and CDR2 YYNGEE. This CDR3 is CASSVGMGRTNNEQFF. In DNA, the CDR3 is TGTGCCAGCAGCGTAGGGATGGGGCGGACGAACAATGAGCAGTTCTTC.

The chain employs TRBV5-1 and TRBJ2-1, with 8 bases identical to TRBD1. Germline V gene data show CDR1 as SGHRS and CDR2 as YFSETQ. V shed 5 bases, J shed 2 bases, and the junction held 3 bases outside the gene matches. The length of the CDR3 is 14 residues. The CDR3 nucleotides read TGCGCCAGCAGTTCGGACAGGGCCTACAATGAGCAGTTCTTC. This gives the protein CASSSDRAYNEQFF.

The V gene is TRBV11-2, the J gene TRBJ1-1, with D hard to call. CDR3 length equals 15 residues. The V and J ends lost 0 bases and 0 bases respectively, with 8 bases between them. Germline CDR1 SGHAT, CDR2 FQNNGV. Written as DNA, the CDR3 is TGTGCCAGCAGCTTAGATCTGGCAGTGAACACTGAAGCTTTCTTT. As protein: CASSLDLAVNTEAFF.

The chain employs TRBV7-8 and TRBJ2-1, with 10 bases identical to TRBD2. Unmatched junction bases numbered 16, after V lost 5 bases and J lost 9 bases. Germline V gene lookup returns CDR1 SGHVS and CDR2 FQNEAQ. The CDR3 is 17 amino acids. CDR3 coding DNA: TGTGCCAGCAGCCGTAGCAGTTCAGGGACTAGCGTAAGTGAGCAGTTCTTC. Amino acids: CASSRSSSGTSVSEQFF.

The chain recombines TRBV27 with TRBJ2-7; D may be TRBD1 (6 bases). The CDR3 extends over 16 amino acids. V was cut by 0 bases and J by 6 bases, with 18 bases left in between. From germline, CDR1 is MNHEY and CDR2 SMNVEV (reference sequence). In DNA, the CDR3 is TGTGCCAGCAGTTTATCACCCAGGGGAAGGTGGGGCGAGCAGTACTTC. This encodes CASSLSPRGRWGEQYF.

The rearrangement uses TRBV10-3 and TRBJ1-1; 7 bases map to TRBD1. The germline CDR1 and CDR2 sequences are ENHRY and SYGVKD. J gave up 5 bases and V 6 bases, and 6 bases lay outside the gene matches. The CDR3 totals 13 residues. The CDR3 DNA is TGTGCCATCAGCTCGACAGGGTGGACTGAAGCTTTCTTT. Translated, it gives CAISSTGWTEAFF.